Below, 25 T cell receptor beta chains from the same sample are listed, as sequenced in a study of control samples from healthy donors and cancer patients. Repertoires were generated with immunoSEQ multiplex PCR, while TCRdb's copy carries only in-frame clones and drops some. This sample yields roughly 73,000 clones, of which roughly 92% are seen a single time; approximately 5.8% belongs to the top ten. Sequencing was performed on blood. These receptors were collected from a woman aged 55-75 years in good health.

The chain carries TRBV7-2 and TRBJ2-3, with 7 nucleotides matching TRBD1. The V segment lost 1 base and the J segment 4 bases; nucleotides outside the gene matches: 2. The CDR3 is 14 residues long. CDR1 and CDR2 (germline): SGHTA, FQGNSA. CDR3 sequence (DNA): TGTGCCAGCAGCTTAGGAGGGGGCGCAGATACGCAGTATTTT. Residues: CASSLGGGADTQYF.

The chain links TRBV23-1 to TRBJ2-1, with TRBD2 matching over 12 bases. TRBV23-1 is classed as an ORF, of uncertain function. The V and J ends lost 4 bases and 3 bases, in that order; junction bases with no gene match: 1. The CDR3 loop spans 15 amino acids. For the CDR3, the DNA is TGCGCCAGCAGTCGACTAGCGGGAGACTACAATGAGCAGTTCTTC. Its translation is CASSRLAGDYNEQFF.

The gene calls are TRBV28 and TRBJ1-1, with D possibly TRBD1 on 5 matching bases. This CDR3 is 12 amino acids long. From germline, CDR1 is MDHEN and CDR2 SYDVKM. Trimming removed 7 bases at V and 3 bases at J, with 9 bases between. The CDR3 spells CASTRQHTEAFF. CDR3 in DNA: TGTGCCAGCACAAGACAGCACACTGAAGCTTTCTTT.

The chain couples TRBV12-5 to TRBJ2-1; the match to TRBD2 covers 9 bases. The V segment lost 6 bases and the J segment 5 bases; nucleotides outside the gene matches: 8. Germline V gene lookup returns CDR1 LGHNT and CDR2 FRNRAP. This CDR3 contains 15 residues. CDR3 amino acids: CASGMGLAVDNEQFF. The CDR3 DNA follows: TGTGCTAGTGGCATGGGACTAGCTGTGGACAATGAGCAGTTCTTC.

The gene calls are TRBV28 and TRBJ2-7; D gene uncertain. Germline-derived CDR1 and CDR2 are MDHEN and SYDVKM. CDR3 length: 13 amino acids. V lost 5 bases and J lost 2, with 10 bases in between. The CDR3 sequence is CASSLDQTYEQYF. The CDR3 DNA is TGTGCCAGCAGTCTGGACCAGACCTACGAGCAGTACTTC.

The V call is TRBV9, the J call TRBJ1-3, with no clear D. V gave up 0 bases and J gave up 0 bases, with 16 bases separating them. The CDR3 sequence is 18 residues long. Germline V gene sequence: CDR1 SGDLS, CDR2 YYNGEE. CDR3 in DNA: TGTGCCAGCAGCGTAGGGGTTGCAGGCCTAAGCTCTGGAAACACCATATATTTT. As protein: CASSVGVAGLSSGNTIYF.

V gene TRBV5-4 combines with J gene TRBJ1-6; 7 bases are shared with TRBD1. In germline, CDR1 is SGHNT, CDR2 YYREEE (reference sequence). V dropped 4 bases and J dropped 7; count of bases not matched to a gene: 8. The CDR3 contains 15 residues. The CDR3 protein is CASSPRGLENSPLHF. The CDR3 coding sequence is TGTGCCAGCAGCCCCAGGGGGTTAGAGAATTCACCCCTCCACTTT.

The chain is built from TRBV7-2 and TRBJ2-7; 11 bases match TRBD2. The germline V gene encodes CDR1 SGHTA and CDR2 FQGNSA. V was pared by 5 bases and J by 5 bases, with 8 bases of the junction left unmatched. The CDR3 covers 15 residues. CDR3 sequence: CASSPRLAGNDEQYF. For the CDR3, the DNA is TGTGCCAGCAGCCCGAGACTAGCGGGAAACGACGAGCAGTACTTC.

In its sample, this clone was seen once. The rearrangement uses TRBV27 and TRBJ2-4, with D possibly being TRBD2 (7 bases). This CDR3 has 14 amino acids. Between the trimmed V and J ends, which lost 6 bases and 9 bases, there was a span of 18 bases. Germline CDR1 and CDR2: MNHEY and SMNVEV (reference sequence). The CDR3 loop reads CASSSPGEGGIQYF. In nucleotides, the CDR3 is TGTGCCAGCAGCTCCCCGGGGGAGGGGGGCATTCAGTACTTC.

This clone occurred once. CDR3 residues: CASSEGGDYGELFF. CDR3 in DNA: TGTGCCAGCAGTGAAGGCGGGGACTACGGGGAGCTGTTTTTT. This chain uses TRBV2 with TRBJ2-2, with 7 bases aligning to TRBD2. The CDR3 consists of 14 residues. The germline V gene encodes CDR1 SNHLY and CDR2 FYNNEI. The trim removed 1 base at V and 7 bases at J, leaving 3 bases unmatched.

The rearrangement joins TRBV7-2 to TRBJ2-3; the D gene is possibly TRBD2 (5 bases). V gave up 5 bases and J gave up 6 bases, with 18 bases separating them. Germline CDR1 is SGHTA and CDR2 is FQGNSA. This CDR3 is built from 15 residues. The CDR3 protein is CASSPTWRVGDTQYF. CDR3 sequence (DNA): TGTGCCAGCAGCCCTACCTGGCGGGTCGGGGATACGCAGTATTTT.

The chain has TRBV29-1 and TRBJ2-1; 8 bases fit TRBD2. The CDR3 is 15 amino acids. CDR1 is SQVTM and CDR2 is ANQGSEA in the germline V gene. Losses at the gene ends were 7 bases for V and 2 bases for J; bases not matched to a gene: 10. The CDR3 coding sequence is TGCAGCGCCCAGACTGGTAGCGGGGCCTACAATGAGCAGTTCTTC. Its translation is CSAQTGSGAYNEQFF.

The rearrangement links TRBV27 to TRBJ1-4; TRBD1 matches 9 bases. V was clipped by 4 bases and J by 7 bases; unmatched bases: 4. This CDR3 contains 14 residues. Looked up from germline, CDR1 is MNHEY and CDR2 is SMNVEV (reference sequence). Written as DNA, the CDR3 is TGTGCCAGCAGTTCCCGGGACAGGGTTGAAAAACTGTTTTTT. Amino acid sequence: CASSSRDRVEKLFF.

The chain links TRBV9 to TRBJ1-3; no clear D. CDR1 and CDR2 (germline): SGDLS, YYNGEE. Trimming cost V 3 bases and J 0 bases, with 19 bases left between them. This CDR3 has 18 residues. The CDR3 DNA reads TGTGCCAGCAGCGCCGCCTTTTTTCCAGGATACTCTGGAAACACCATATATTTT. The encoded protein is CASSAAFFPGYSGNTIYF.

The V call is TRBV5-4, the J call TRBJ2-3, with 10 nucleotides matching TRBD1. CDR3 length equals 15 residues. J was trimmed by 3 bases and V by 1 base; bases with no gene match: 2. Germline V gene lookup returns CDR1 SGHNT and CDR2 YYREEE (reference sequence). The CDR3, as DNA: TGTGCCAGCAGCTTGAGGGACAGGGGAACAGATACGCAGTATTTT. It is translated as CASSLRDRGTDTQYF. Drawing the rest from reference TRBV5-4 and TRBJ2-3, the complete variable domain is ETGVTQSPTHLIKTRGQQVTLRCSSQSGHNTVSWYQQALGQGPQFIFQYYREEENGRGNFPPRFSGLQFPNYSSELNVNALELDDSALYLCASSLRDRGTDTQYFGPGTRLTVL.

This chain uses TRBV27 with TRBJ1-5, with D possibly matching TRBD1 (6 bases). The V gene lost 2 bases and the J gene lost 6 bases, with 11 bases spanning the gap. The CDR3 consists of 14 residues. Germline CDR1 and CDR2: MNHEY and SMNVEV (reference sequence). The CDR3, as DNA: TGTGCCAGCAGTTTAGCTGGGGGCGGTCAGCCCCAGCATTTT. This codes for CASSLAGGGQPQHF.

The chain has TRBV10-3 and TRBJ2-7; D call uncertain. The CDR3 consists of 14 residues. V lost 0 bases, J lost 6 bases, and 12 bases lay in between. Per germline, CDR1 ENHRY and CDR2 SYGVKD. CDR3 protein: CAISESGSPSEQYF. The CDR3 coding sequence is TGTGCCATCAGTGAGTCGGGTTCCCCATCCGAGCAGTACTTC.

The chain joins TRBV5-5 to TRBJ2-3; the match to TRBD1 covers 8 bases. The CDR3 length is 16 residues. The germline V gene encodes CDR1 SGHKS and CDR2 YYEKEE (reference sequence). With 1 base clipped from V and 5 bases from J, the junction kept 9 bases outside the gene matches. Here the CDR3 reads CASSLQGAGRVDTQYF. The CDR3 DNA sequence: TGTGCCAGCAGCTTGCAGGGGGCGGGACGGGTAGATACGCAGTATTTT.

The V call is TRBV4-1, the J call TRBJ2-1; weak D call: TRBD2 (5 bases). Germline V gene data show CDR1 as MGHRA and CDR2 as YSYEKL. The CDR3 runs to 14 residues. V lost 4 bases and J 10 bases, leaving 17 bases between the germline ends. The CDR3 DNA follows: TGCGCCAGCAGCCCGTGGGGAGAGGGCCAGGAGCAGTTCTTC. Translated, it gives CASSPWGEGQEQFF.

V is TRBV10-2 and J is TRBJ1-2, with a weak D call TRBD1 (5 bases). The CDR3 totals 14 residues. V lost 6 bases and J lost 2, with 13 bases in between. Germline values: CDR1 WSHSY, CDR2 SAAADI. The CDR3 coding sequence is TGCGCCAGCAGCGGGGGGACCGCGAACTATGGCTACACCTTC. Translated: CASSGGTANYGYTF.

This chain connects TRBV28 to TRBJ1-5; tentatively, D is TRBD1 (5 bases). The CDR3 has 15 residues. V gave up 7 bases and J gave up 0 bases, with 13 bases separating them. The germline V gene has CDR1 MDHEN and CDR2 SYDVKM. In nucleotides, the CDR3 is TGTGCCAGCATGGGGGAGGGTTATAGCAATCAGCCCCAGCATTTT. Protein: CASMGEGYSNQPQHF.

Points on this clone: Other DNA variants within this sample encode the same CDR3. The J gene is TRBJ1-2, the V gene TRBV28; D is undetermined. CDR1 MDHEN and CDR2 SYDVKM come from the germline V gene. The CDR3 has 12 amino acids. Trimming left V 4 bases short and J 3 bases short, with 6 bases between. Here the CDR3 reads CASSWGDYGYTF. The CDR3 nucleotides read TGTGCCAGCAGTTGGGGAGACTATGGCTACACCTTC.

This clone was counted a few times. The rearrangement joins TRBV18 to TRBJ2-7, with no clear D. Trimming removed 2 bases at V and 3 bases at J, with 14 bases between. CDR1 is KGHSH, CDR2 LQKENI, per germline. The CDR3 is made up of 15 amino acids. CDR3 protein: CASSPTGSSVYEQYF. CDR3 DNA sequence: TGTGCCAGCTCACCAACGGGTTCATCCGTCTACGAGCAGTACTTC.

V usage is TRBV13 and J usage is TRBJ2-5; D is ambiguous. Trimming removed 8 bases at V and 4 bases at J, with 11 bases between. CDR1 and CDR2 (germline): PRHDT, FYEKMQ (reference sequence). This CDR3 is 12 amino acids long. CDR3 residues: CASRATRETQYF. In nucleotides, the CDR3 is TGTGCCAGCCGGGCGACGAGAGAGACCCAGTACTTC.

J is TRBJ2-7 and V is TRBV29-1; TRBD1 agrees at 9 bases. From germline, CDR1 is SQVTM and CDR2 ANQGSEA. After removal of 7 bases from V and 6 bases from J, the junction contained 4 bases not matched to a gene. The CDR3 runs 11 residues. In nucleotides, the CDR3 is TGCAGCGGCAGGACAGGGGTCGAGCAGTACTTC. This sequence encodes CSGRTGVEQYF.